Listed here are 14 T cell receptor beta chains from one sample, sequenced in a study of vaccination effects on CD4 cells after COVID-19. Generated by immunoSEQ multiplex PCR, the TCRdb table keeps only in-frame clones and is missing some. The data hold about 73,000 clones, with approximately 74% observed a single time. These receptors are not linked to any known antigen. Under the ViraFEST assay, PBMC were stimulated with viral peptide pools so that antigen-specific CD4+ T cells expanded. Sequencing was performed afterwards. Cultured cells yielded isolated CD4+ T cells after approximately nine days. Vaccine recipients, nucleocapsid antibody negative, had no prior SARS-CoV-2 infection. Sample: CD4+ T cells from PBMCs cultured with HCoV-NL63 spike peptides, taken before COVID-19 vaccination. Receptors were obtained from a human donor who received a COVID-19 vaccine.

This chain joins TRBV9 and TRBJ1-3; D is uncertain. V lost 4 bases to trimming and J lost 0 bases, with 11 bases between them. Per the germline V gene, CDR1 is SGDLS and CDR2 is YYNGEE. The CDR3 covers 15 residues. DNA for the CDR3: TGTGCCAGCAGCCCGAGGCCGCTCTCTGGAAACACCATATATTTT. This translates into CASSPRPLSGNTIYF.

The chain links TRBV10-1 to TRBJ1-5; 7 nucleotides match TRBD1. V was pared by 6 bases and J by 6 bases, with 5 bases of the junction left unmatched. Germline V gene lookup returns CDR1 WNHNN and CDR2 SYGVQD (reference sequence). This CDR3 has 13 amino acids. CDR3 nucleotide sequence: TGCGCCAGCAGCCCCGACAGGGCTCAGCCCCAGCATTTT. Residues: CASSPDRAQPQHF.

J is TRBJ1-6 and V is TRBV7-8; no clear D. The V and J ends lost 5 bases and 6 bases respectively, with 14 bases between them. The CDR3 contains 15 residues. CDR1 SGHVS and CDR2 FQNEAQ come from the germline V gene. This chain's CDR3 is CASSTQTGGNSPLHF. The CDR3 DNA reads TGTGCCAGCAGCACCCAGACGGGCGGTAATTCACCCCTCCACTTT. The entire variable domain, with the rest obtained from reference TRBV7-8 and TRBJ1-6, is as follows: GAGVSQSPRYKVAKRGQDVALRCDPISGHVSLFWYQQALGQGPEFLTYFQNEAQLDKSGLPSDRFFAERPEGSVSTLKIQRTQQEDSAVYLCASSTQTGGNSPLHFGNGTRLTVT.

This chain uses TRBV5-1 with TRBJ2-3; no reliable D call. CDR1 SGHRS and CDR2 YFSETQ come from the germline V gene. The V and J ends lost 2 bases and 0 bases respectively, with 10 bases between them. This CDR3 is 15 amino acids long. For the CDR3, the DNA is TGCGCCAGCAGCTTCGTAACGGACAGCACAGATACGCAGTATTTT. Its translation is CASSFVTDSTDTQYF.

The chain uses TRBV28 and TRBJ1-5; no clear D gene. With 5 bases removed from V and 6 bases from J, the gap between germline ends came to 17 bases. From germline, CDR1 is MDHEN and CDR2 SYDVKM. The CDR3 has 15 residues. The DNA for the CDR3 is TGTGCCAGCAGTCCAAGGACCGCGGCGGTTCAGCCCCAGCATTTT. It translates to CASSPRTAAVQPQHF. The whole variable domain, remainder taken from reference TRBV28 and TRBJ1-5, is DVKVTQSSRYLVKRTGEKVFLECVQDMDHENMFWYRQDPGLGLRLIYFSYDVKMKEKGDIPEGYSVSREKKERFSLILESASTNQTSMYLCASSPRTAAVQPQHFGDGTRLSIL.

CDR3 bases: TGTGCCAGCTCACCAAGGAGGGAAGAGACCCAGTACTTC. Translating gives CASSPRREETQYF. This chain uses TRBV18 with TRBJ2-5, with D possibly TRBD2 on 6 matching bases. CDR1 is KGHSH, CDR2 LQKENI, per germline. Trimming took 2 bases from V and 3 from J, leaving 7 bases between them. This CDR3 spans 13 amino acids.

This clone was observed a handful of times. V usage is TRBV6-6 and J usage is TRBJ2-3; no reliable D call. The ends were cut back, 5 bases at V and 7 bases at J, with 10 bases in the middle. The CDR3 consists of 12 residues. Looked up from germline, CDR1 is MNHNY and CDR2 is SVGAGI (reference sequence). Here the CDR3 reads CASSRDSYTQYF. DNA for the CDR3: TGTGCCAGCAGTCGAGACTCATATACGCAGTATTTT.

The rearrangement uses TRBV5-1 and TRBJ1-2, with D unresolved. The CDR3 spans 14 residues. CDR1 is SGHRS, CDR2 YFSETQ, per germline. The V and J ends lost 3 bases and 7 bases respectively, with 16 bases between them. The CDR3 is CASSSLGEYSGYTF. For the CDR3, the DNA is TGCGCCAGCAGCTCCCTCGGAGAGTACAGTGGCTACACCTTC.

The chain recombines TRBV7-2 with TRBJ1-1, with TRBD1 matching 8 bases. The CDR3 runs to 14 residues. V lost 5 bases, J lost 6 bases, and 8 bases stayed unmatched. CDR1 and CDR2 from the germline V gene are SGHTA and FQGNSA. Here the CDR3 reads CASSNVQGVSEAFF. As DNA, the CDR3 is TGTGCCAGCAGCAACGTACAGGGGGTTTCTGAAGCTTTCTTT.

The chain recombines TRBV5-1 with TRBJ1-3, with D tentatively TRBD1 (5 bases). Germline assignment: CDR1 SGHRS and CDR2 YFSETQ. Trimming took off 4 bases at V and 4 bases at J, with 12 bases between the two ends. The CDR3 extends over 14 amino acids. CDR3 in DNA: TGCGCCAGCAGCCTTGGACAAGCAGGAAACACCATATATTTT. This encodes CASSLGQAGNTIYF.

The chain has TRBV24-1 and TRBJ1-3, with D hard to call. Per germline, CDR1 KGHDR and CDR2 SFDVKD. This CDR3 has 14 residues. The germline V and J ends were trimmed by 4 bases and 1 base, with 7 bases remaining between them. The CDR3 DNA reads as TGTGCCACCAGTGACGCGGCTTCTGGAAACACCATATATTTT. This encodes CATSDAASGNTIYF.

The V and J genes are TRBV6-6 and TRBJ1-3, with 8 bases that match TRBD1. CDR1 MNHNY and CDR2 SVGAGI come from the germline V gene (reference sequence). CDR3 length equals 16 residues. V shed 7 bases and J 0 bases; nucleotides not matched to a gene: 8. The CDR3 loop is CASTYRGVVSGNTIYF. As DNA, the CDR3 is TGTGCCAGCACCTACAGGGGGGTGGTCTCTGGAAACACCATATATTTT.

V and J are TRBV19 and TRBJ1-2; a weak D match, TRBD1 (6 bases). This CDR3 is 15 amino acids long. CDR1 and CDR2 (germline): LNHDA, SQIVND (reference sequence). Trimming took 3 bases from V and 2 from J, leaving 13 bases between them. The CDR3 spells CASSIHSGENYGYTF. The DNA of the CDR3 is TGTGCCAGTAGTATTCATTCAGGGGAGAACTATGGCTACACCTTC.

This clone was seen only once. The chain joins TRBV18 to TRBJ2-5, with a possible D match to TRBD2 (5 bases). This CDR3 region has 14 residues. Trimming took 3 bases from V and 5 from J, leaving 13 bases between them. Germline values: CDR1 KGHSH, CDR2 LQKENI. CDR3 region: CASSPIRESETQYF. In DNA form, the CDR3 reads TGTGCCAGCTCACCGATTAGGGAGTCGGAGACCCAGTACTTC.